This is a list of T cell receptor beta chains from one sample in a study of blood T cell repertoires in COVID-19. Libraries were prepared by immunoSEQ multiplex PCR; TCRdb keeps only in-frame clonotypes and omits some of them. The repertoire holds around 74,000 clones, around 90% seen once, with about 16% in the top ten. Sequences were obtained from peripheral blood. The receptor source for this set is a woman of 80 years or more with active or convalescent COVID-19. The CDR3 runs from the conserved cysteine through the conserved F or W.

CASSRTGAYEQYF	TRBV19	TRBJ2-7
CASRLGTGGETQYF	TRBV19	TRBJ2-5
CASSTPTGSSDSPLHF	TRBV21-1	TRBJ1-6
CASSTLGQWSHDTEAFF	TRBV19	TRBJ1-1
CASSYEGATGREAFF	TRBV6-5	TRBJ1-1
CASSYSRQGIGEQYF	TRBV6-5	TRBJ2-7
CSVEYDSSPYEQYF	TRBV29-1	TRBJ2-7
CASSPTSDRSYEQYF	TRBV13	TRBJ2-7
CASSLGSQQYF	TRBV3-1/TRBV3-2	TRBJ2-7
CAWSLNSPGAGELFF	TRBV30	TRBJ2-2
CASSYVQGAGYGYTF	TRBV6-5	TRBJ1-2
CASSFAGTGGADTQYF	TRBV5-4	TRBJ2-3
CASSPDRNIQYF	TRBV28	TRBJ2-4
CSVEDAGVGGANVLTF	TRBV29-1	TRBJ2-6
CASSLTGSRNEKLFF	TRBV7-9	TRBJ1-4